Following are 17 T cell receptor beta chains from one sample sequenced in a study of CD4 T cells in relation to SARS-CoV-2 and coronaviruses. Assay: immunoSEQ multiplex PCR; the TCRdb copy retains only in-frame clones and omits some. This sample has some 64,000 clones; about 94% occur once, and the top ten carry over 0.11%. The unexposed donors gave CD4+ T cells in about 2011-2018, prior to COVID-19. Source material: naive CD4+ T cells from PBMCs. As for subset: naive CD4+ T cells isolated by negative enrichment. The source of these receptors is a human donor in good health.

This chain uses TRBV19 with TRBJ2-2; TRBD1 is a possible D gene (6 bases). The germline V and J ends were trimmed by 7 bases and 2 bases, with 8 bases remaining between them. Germline loops: CDR1 LNHDA, CDR2 SQIVND (reference sequence). The CDR3 is made up of 13 amino acids. The CDR3 is CASIGGNTGELFF. The CDR3 DNA reads as TGTGCCAGTATAGGGGGAAACACCGGGGAGCTGTTTTTT.

This clone has a single count. V gene TRBV30 combines with J gene TRBJ2-5; either TRBD1 or TRBD2 may supply D (6 bases each). The germline V gene has CDR1 GTSNPN and CDR2 SVGIG (reference sequence). Trimming cost V 5 bases and J 6 bases, with 19 bases left between them. The CDR3 has 14 residues. In DNA, the CDR3 is TGTGCCTGGGCCCGGGGCTCTCGGGGGCAGACCCAGTACTTC. This encodes CAWARGSRGQTQYF.

CDR3 nucleotide sequence: TGTGCCAGCAGGGCCGGGGGGGGAGCGGCTGGAAACACCATATATTTT. This sequence encodes CASRAGGGAAGNTIYF. This chain uses TRBV11-2 with TRBJ1-3; D perhaps matches TRBD1 (5 bases). Trimming removed 6 bases at V and 2 bases at J, with 17 bases between. The germline V gene has CDR1 SGHAT and CDR2 FQNNGV. The CDR3 is 16 amino acids.

The V and J genes are TRBV25-1 and TRBJ2-7, with D unclear. V lost 7 bases, J lost 1 base, and 11 bases lay in between. The germline V gene has CDR1 MGHDK and CDR2 SYGVNS. This CDR3 region has 13 residues. The CDR3 loop is CASTPDGSYEQYF. As DNA, the CDR3 is TGTGCCAGCACTCCGGACGGTTCCTACGAGCAGTACTTC.

The genes are TRBV5-1 and TRBJ2-1, with 7 bases aligning to TRBD2. V gave up 7 bases and J gave up 4 bases; unmatched junction bases: 8. Germline V lookup: CDR1 SGHRS, CDR2 YFSETQ. The CDR3 has 14 residues. As DNA, the CDR3 is TGCGCCAGCGGGGCGGCGGGAGAGTACAATGAGCAGTTCTTC. Translated: CASGAAGEYNEQFF.

The chain has TRBV2 and TRBJ2-3; weak D call: TRBD2 (5 bases). CDR3 length equals 14 residues. With 4 bases removed from V and 3 bases from J, the gap between germline ends came to 11 bases. Germline V gene data show CDR1 as SNHLY and CDR2 as FYNNEI. The CDR3 here is CASSGLAQTDTQYF. The CDR3 bases are TGTGCCAGCAGTGGTCTAGCTCAGACAGATACGCAGTATTTT.

The chain links TRBV19 to TRBJ1-2; perhaps TRBD1 as D (6 bases). CDR3 length: 14 residues. The V gene's germline CDR1 is LNHDA and CDR2 SQIVND (reference sequence). Trimming removed 10 bases from V and 5 bases from J, with 20 bases in between. The CDR3 region is CAIRRQGLQYGYTF. The CDR3 bases are TGTGCCATCAGGCGGCAGGGGCTCCAGTATGGCTACACCTTC.

The rearrangement joins TRBV24-1 to TRBJ2-7; possibly TRBD1 for D (5 bases). CDR1 KGHDR and CDR2 SFDVKD come from the germline V gene. Trimming pared 3 bases from V and 4 bases from J, leaving 9 bases between. CDR3 size: 13 residues. The CDR3 nucleotides read TGTGCCACCAGTGATACCCGACAGTACGAGCAGTACTTC. Amino acids: CATSDTRQYEQYF.

The chain couples TRBV29-1 to TRBJ2-6; D is ambiguous. Trimming stripped 4 bases from V and 0 bases from J, with 4 bases between. CDR1 and CDR2 (germline): SQVTM, ANQGSEA. This CDR3 is 13 amino acids long. The CDR3 here is CSVALSGANVLTF. The CDR3 DNA is TGCAGCGTTGCGCTCTCTGGGGCCAACGTCCTGACTTTC.

The chain carries TRBV5-4 and TRBJ2-7, with TRBD1 as a possible D gene (6 bases). CDR1 and CDR2 from the germline V gene are SGHNT and YYREEE (reference sequence). V lost 5 bases and J lost 4, with 22 bases in between. This CDR3 is 16 amino acids long. The CDR3 DNA is TGTGCCAGCAGTCGCACCGGGCAGGGACAAGAATACGAGCAGTACTTC. This translates into CASSRTGQGQEYEQYF.

The J gene is TRBJ2-3, the V gene TRBV9; the match to TRBD1 covers 9 bases. The CDR3 covers 19 residues. The V segment lost 4 bases and the J segment 1 base; nucleotides outside the gene matches: 16. The V gene's germline CDR1 is SGDLS and CDR2 YYNGEE. CDR3 residues: CASSPRVGPTGGGTDTQYF. CDR3 in DNA: TGTGCCAGCAGCCCCAGGGTGGGGCCAACAGGGGGCGGCACAGATACGCAGTATTTT.

This clone was seen only once. The chain recombines TRBV24-1 with TRBJ2-1; TRBD1 aligns across 8 bases. This CDR3 spans 15 amino acids. Germline CDR1 KGHDR, CDR2 SFDVKD. Unmatched junction bases numbered 11, after V lost 5 bases and J lost 9 bases. In nucleotides, the CDR3 is TGTGCCACCAGTGGGGCGGACAGGGTAAGAAGTGAGCAGTTCTTC. The encoded protein is CATSGADRVRSEQFF.

The chain recombines TRBV7-2 with TRBJ1-5; D remains unclear. Germline values: CDR1 SGHTA, CDR2 FQGNSA. Deletions cut 5 bases from V and 2 bases from J, with 16 bases between. This CDR3 is built from 16 residues. CDR3 protein: CASSPAGIEGNQPQHF. In nucleotides, the CDR3 is TGTGCCAGCAGCCCCGCGGGGATAGAAGGCAATCAGCCCCAGCATTTT.

This clone was observed once. The V and J genes are TRBV10-2 and TRBJ2-1; perhaps TRBD1 as D (6 bases). Germline CDR1 WSHSY, CDR2 SAAADI. Trimming left V 7 bases short and J 6 bases short, with 10 bases between. CDR3 size: 12 residues. The CDR3 nucleotides read TGCGCCAGCATATCACAGGGCAATGAGCAGTTCTTC. This codes for CASISQGNEQFF.

This chain uses TRBV6-6 with TRBJ2-2, with TRBD2 identical over 12 bases. This CDR3 is built from 14 residues. Germline V lookup: CDR1 MNHNY, CDR2 SVGAGI (reference sequence). V lost 9 bases to trimming and J lost 7 bases; unmatched junction nucleotides: 6. CDR3 loop: CASLLAGGVGELFF. The CDR3 coding sequence is TGTGCCAGTCTCCTAGCGGGAGGGGTCGGGGAGCTGTTTTTT.

The chain uses TRBV9 and TRBJ1-6, with a possible D match to TRBD1 (6 bases). The V end was cut by 4 bases, the J end by 9 bases, with 23 bases between. The CDR3 extends over 17 amino acids. Germline V CDR1 and CDR2: SGDLS, YYNGEE. The CDR3 DNA reads as TGTGCCAGCAGCTTGGACAGCCTTCTTGGGTCGGGTTCACCCCTCCACTTT. Translated, it gives CASSLDSLLGSGSPLHF.

The rearrangement uses TRBV4-1 and TRBJ2-1; 7 nucleotides match TRBD2. CDR1 is MGHRA and CDR2 is YSYEKL in the germline V gene. The CDR3 loop spans 17 amino acids. V lost 0 bases and J lost 4; bases outside the gene matches: 9. The CDR3 DNA is TGCGCCAGCAGCCAAGATTGGGAGGCTAGCGGATACAATGAGCAGTTCTTC. Translating gives CASSQDWEASGYNEQFF.